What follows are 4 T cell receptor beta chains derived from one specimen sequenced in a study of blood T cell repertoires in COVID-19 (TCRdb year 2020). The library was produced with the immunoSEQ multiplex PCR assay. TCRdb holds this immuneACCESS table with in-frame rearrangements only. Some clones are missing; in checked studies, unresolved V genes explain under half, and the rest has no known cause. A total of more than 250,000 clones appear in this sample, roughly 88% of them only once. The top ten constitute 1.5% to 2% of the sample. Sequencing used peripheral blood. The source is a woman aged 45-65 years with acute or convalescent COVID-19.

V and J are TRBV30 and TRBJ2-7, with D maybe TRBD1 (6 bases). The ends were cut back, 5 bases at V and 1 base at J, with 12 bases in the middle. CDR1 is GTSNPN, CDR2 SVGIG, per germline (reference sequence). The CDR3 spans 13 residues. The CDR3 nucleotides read TGTGCCTGGGCCATACAGGGTTCCTACGAGCAGTACTTC. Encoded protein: CAWAIQGSYEQYF.

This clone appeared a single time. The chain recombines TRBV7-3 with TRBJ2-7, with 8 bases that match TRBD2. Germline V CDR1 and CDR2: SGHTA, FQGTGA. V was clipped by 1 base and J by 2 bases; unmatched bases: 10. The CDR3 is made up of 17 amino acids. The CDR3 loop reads CASSLKVAGGQTYEQYF. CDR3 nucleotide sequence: TGTGCCAGCAGCTTAAAGGTTGCGGGAGGACAGACCTACGAGCAGTACTTC.

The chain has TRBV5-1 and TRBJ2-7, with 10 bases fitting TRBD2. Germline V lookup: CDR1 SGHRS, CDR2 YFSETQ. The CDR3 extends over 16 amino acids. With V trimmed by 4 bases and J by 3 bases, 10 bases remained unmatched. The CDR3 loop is CASSPSSSGGVYEQYF. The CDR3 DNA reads TGCGCCAGCAGCCCCTCCTCTAGCGGGGGCGTCTACGAGCAGTACTTC.

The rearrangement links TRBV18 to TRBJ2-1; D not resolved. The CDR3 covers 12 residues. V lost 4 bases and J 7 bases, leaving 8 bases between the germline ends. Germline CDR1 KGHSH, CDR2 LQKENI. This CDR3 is CASSLGRNEQFF. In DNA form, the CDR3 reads TGTGCCAGCTCACTGGGCCGAAATGAGCAGTTCTTC.